The 19 T cell receptor beta chains presented below share a single source sample, sequenced in a study of blood T cell repertoires in COVID-19. The method was immunoSEQ multiplex PCR; TCRdb's version includes in-frame clones alone and lacks a portion of them. Here the sample spans roughly 100,000 clones, around 90% being singletons. The specimen was peripheral blood. The receptor set was obtained from a woman aged 45 to 65 with COVID-19, enrolled during active disease.

This sequence joins TRBV5-1 and TRBJ1-2; 7 positions match TRBD1. The CDR3 is 14 amino acids. V trimming: 2 bases; J trimming: 8 bases; junction bases outside the gene matches: 9. CDR1 and CDR2 (germline): SGHRS, YFSETQ. In DNA form, the CDR3 reads TGCGCCAGCAGCTTTGGACAGGAGGGCTCGGGCTACACCTTC. It yields the protein CASSFGQEGSGYTF.

This clone was counted a single time. This rearrangement joins TRBV7-7 to TRBJ1-5; 9 bases map to TRBD1. V gave up 7 bases and J gave up 10 bases; unmatched junction bases: 17. There are 16 residues in the CDR3. Looked up from germline, CDR1 is SSHAT and CDR2 is FNYEAQ (reference sequence). In DNA, the CDR3 is TGTGCCAGCATCCCCCCGCTCGGGACAGGGCTTTTACCCCAGCATTTT. Translated, it gives CASIPPLGTGLLPQHF.

The table lists this clone with a few counts. Here the CDR3 reads CASSLGLAGNTGELFF. In nucleotides, the CDR3 is TGTGCCAGCAGCCTGGGGCTAGCGGGGAACACCGGGGAGCTGTTTTTT. The genes are TRBV5-6 and TRBJ2-2, with 8 bases aligning to TRBD2. The CDR3 is made up of 16 amino acids. Looked up from germline, CDR1 is SGHDT and CDR2 is YYEEEE. The trim removed 4 bases at V and 1 base at J, leaving 6 bases unmatched.

V is TRBV3-1 (or the pseudogene TRBV3-2) and J is TRBJ2-1, with TRBD2 identical over 15 bases. Germline V gene lookup returns CDR1 LGHDT and CDR2 YNNKEL (reference sequence). The CDR3 loop spans 16 amino acids. The V gene end was trimmed by 5 bases and the J gene end by 10 bases; junction bases not matched to a gene: 9. CDR3 in amino acids: CASSSRTSGGANEQFF. For the CDR3, the DNA is TGTGCCAGCAGCTCACGGACTAGCGGGGGGGCCAACGAGCAGTTCTTC.

The chain is built from TRBV12-3 or TRBV12-4 and TRBJ1-2; unclear D gene. The ends were cut back, 3 bases at V and 8 bases at J, with 10 bases in the middle. The CDR3 length is 12 residues. Here the CDR3 reads CASSFSHKGYTF. In DNA form, the CDR3 reads TGTGCCAGCAGTTTTTCACATAAGGGCTACACCTTC.

This rearrangement joins TRBV6-6 to TRBJ1-1, with TRBD1 as a possible D gene (6 bases). V lost 3 bases to trimming and J lost 6 bases, with 20 bases between them. Germline CDR1 is MNHNY and CDR2 is SVGAGI (reference sequence). The CDR3 is 16 amino acids. This CDR3 is CASSYRGEQGRPEAFF. DNA of the CDR3: TGTGCCAGCAGTTATAGGGGAGAACAGGGACGACCTGAAGCTTTCTTT.

This chain links TRBV7-2 with TRBJ2-3; D ambiguous. V lost 1 base to trimming and J lost 4 bases, with 6 bases between them. This CDR3 has 13 residues. From germline, CDR1 is SGHTA and CDR2 FQGNSA. The CDR3 sequence is CASSLVSSDTQYF. The CDR3 nucleotides are TGTGCCAGCAGCTTAGTTAGCTCAGATACGCAGTATTTT.

The V call is TRBV28, the J call TRBJ2-4; maybe TRBD2 (6 bases). The V gene lost 7 bases and the J gene lost 0 bases, with 16 bases spanning the gap. Germline lookup yields CDR1 MDHEN and CDR2 SYDVKM. This CDR3 has 16 residues. This CDR3 reads CASTFGGGLAKNIQYF. Here the CDR3 DNA reads TGTGCCAGCACGTTTGGGGGAGGATTAGCCAAAAACATTCAGTACTTC.

V gene TRBV1 combines with J gene TRBJ1-4. The DNA matches TRBJ2-2 better at its end, which makes the J call doubtful. TRBV1 is annotated as a pseudogene. The CDR3 contains 11 residues. This CDR3 reads CTSRPLWELFF. The DNA for the CDR3 is TGCACCAGCAGGCCTCTCTGGGAGCTGTTTTTT.

This clone was found once. The chain is built from TRBV11-3 and TRBJ1-1; maybe TRBD1 (5 bases). V gave up 2 bases and J gave up 6 bases, with 10 bases separating them. CDR3 length equals 13 residues. The V gene's germline CDR1 is SGHNT and CDR2 YENEEA. The CDR3 sequence is CASSLTGVAEAFF. DNA for the CDR3: TGTGCCAGCAGCTTAACAGGAGTGGCTGAAGCTTTCTTT.

The rearrangement uses TRBV11-2 and TRBJ2-6; possible D gene TRBD1, 7 bases. V lost 7 bases to trimming and J lost 3 bases, with 16 bases between them. CDR1 is SGHAT, CDR2 FQNNGV, per germline. This CDR3 is 16 amino acids long. CDR3 coding DNA: TGTGCCAGCAACTTCCTCAGGGGGGTTGGGGCCAACGTCCTGACTTTC. The encoded protein is CASNFLRGVGANVLTF.

J is TRBJ2-5 and V is TRBV21-1; the D segment call TRBD1 is taken from the table without a DNA check. TRBV21-1 is recorded as a pseudogene. The CDR3 sequence is 16 residues long. CDR3 DNA: TGTGCCAGCAGCGTACGGGACAGGGGAGTTGGAGAGACCCAGTACTTC. Translating it yields CASSVRDRGVGETQYF.

The chain's CDR3 is CASSYLRTGTQETQYF. CDR3 in DNA: TGTGCCAGCAGTTACCTACGGACAGGGACTCAAGAGACCCAGTACTTC. The J gene is TRBJ2-5, the V gene TRBV6-6, with TRBD1 matching over 8 bases. The CDR3 loop spans 16 amino acids. Germline lookup yields CDR1 MNHNY and CDR2 SVGAGI (reference sequence). V shed 2 bases, J shed 2 bases, and the junction held 7 bases outside the gene matches.

The rearrangement uses TRBV28 and TRBJ2-3, with 8 bases identical to TRBD1. CDR3 length: 17 amino acids. The germline gives CDR1 MDHEN, CDR2 SYDVKM. The trim removed 5 bases at V and 3 bases at J, leaving 13 bases unmatched. The CDR3 nucleotides are TGTGCCAGCAGTGGACAGGGACTCCCTCTTTCGACAGATACGCAGTATTTT. This sequence encodes CASSGQGLPLSTDTQYF.

The chain carries TRBV15 and TRBJ1-2; D is perhaps TRBD1 (6 bases). V was cut by 0 bases and J by 8 bases, with 16 bases left in between. The CDR3 runs 15 residues. Germline V gene data show CDR1 as LNHNV and CDR2 as YYDKDF (reference sequence). CDR3 coding DNA: TGTGCCACCAGCAGAGAGGCCAGGGGAATGGACGGCTACACCTTC. Translation: CATSREARGMDGYTF. Full variable domain (outside the CDR3, taken from reference TRBV15 and TRBJ1-2): DAMVIQNPRYQVTQFGKPVTLSCSQTLNHNVMYWYQQKSSQAPKLLFHYYDKDFNNEADTPDNFQSRRPNTSFCFLDIRSPGLGDTAMYLCATSREARGMDGYTFGSGTRLTVV.

This chain uses TRBV29-1 with TRBJ1-5; possibly TRBD1 for D (5 bases). V was clipped by 4 bases and J by 4 bases, with 11 bases between them. CDR1 and CDR2 (germline): SQVTM, ANQGSEA. This CDR3 contains 13 residues. The CDR3 coding sequence is TGCAGCGTTGGGGGGGTTGGGAATCAGCCCCAGCATTTT. Its translation is CSVGGVGNQPQHF.

The chain combines TRBV27 with TRBJ1-6; D unclear. The germline CDR1 and CDR2 sequences are MNHEY and SMNVEV (reference sequence). The CDR3 runs 15 residues. With 4 bases removed from V and 4 bases from J, the gap between germline ends came to 11 bases. CDR3 amino acids: CASSSSRGYNSPLHF. CDR3 DNA: TGTGCCAGCAGTTCATCGCGGGGTTATAATTCACCCCTCCACTTT.

This clone has only one observation. The CDR3 DNA reads as TGCGCCAGCAGCTTGGGACTGTTGAACACTGAAGCTTTCTTT. Translation gives CASSLGLLNTEAFF. V gene TRBV5-1 combines with J gene TRBJ1-1, with D unclear. Germline CDR1 reads SGHRS; CDR2 reads YFSETQ. This CDR3 is built from 14 residues. V dropped 0 bases and J dropped 0 bases, with 6 bases sitting between them. Combining the CDR3 with reference TRBV5-1 and TRBJ1-1 gives the whole variable domain KAGVTQTPRYLIKTRGQQVTLSCSPISGHRSVSWYQQTPGQGLQFLFEYFSETQRNKGNFPGRFSGRQFSNSRSEMNVSTLELGDSALYLCASSLGLLNTEAFFGQGTRLTVV.

The rearrangement uses TRBV20-1 and TRBJ1-4, with no clear D. V lost 3 bases and J 13 bases, leaving 15 bases between the germline ends. Germline lookup yields CDR1 DFQATT and CDR2 SNEGSKA (reference sequence). The CDR3 is made up of 12 amino acids. DNA of the CDR3: TGCAGTGCTAGTGACGGCCACGAGGGACTGTTTTTT. Protein sequence: CSASDGHEGLFF.